The 6 T cell receptor beta chains given below trace back to one sample, sequenced in a study of regulatory T cells in long-lasting Graves disease (dated by TCRdb to the early 2020s). Libraries came from multiplex PCR. Sequencing was carried out with an Illumina HiSeq 4000. CDR3 regions were amplified by Arm-PCR with iRepertoire HTBI primers to construct TCR beta libraries. The public reads were run again by TCRdb, first through fastp at Q25 and then through MiXCR, and only productive beta chains were kept. Under each unique CDR3 protein, matching rows form one entry showing the most common genes and DNA. This sample holds 580,000 or so distinct CDR3 sequences; approximately 16% were observed only once. Around 12% of the sample comes from the top ten. The meaning of the sample's time point label: newly diagnosed GD, antithyroid drugs for less than 3 months. RNA was extracted from PBMCs in TRIzol for both TCR sequencing and RNA sequencing.

This sample was also put to use in a study of T cells in Graves' hyperthyroidism and ophthalmopathy.

The sample in question was peripheral blood mononuclear cells (PBMCs), obtained at new diagnosis, from a patient treated with antithyroid drugs. These receptors were collected from a man aged 18 to 29 with Graves disease. Donor details come from another sample of the same person, matched by shared clones.

This clonotype was seen ten or more times. The chain recombines TRBV20-1 with TRBJ2-7; 13 bases are shared with TRBD2. Trimming took 1 base from V and 2 from J; bases not matched to a gene: 5. The CDR3 covers 16 residues. CDR1 and CDR2 (germline): DFQATT, SNEGSKA (reference sequence). The CDR3 nucleotides are TGCAGTGCTAGAGGGACTAGCGGGAGTGGGACCTACGAGCAGTACTTC. The encoded protein is CSARGTSGSGTYEQYF.

This clonotype occurred a few times. A single base separates this from a much larger clone, so it may be a read error. The rearrangement joins TRBV7-9 to TRBJ1-2; no definite D call. The CDR3 consists of 13 residues. Germline V lookup: CDR1 SEHNR, CDR2 FQNEAQ (reference sequence). With 1 base removed from V and 2 bases from J, the gap between germline ends came to 5 bases. The CDR3: CASSLDKNYGYTF. Here the CDR3 DNA reads TGTGCCAGCAGCTTAGACAAGAACTATGGCTACACCTTC.

This clonotype was seen a handful of times. This chain uses TRBV11-2 with TRBJ2-7; D is uncertain. CDR1 and CDR2 from the germline V gene are SGHAT and FQNNGV. V was trimmed by 5 bases and J by 4 bases, leaving 9 bases between them. CDR3 length equals 12 residues. The CDR3 here is CASSPQEYEQYF. The CDR3 coding sequence is TGTGCCAGCAGCCCCCAGGAGTACGAGCAGTACTTC.

The chain joins TRBV5-1 to TRBJ2-5, with a weak D call TRBD1 (6 bases). The CDR3 covers 14 residues. Germline values: CDR1 SGHRS, CDR2 YFSETQ. V lost 4 bases and J lost 3, with 13 bases in between. CDR3 sequence reads: CASSTGQLEETQYF. The CDR3 DNA reads as TGCGCCAGCAGCACCGGACAGTTAGAAGAGACCCAGTACTTC.

On this clonotype: No conserved phenylalanine or tryptophan is present at the end of the CDR3, so a read error is the likely explanation. The DNA is omitted, as the CDR3 cannot be located on it reliably, and the CDR3 follows TCRdb's listing. The gene calls are TRBV7-9 and TRBJ1-1. Germline V gene lookup returns CDR1 SEHNR and CDR2 FQNEAQ (reference sequence). Ends included, the CDR3 has 12 residues. The CDR3 is CASSPHLTWRVV.

This clonotype was observed at least ten times. V is TRBV10-1 and J is TRBJ2-5; D gene unclear. Germline-derived CDR1 and CDR2 are WNHNN and SYGVQD (reference sequence). Trimming shortened V by 0 bases and J by 5 bases, and 7 bases separated the two germline ends. The CDR3 length is 13 residues. The CDR3 is CASSESTGETQYF. As DNA, the CDR3 is TGCGCCAGCAGTGAGTCGACCGGGGAGACCCAGTACTTC.